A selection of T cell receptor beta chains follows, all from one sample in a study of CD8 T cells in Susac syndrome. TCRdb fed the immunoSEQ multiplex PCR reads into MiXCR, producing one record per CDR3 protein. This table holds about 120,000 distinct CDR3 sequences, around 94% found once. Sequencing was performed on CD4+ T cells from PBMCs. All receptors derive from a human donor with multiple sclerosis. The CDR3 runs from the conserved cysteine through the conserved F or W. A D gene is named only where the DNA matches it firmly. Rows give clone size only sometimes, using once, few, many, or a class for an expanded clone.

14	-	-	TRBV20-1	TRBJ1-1	CSASPGSQYTEAFF	TGCAGTGCTAGCCCCGGGAGCCAATACACTGAAGCTTTCTTT
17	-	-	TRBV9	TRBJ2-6	CASSVSGHSSGANVLTF	TGTGCCAGCAGCGTTTCGGGACATTCCTCTGGGGCCAACGTCCTGACTTTC
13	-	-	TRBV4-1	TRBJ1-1	CASFEQVGTEAFF	TGCGCCAGCTTTGAACAGGTGGGCACTGAAGCTTTCTTT
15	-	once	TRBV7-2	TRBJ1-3	CASSLQGSSGNTIYF	TGTGCCAGCAGCCTACAGGGATCCTCTGGAAACACCATATATTTT
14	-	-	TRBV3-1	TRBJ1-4	CASSSGATNEKLFF	-
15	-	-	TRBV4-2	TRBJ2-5	CASSRETPLQETQYF	TGTGCCAGCAGCCGGGAGACTCCCCTCCAAGAGACCCAGTACTTC
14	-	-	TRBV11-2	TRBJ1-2	CASSSRGLEYGYTF	TGTGCCAGCAGCTCCAGGGGTTTGGAGTATGGCTACACCTTC
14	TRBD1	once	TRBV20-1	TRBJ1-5	CSAKPGQVNQPQHF	TGCAGTGCTAAACCGGGACAGGTCAATCAGCCCCAGCATTTT
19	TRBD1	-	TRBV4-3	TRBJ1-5	CASSRVGGQGALGNQPQHF	TGCGCCAGCAGCCGAGTAGGGGGACAGGGGGCTCTCGGCAATCAGCCCCAGCATTTT
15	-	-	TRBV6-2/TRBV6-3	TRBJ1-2	CASSSPDSAFYGYTF	TGTGCCAGCAGTTCTCCGGACAGTGCCTTCTATGGCTACACCTTC
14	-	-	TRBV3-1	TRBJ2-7	CASSQEGSSYEQYF	TGTGCCAGCAGCCAAGAAGGGAGCTCCTACGAGCAGTACTTC
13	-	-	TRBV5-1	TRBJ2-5	CDSSPGQVVTQYF	TGCGACAGCAGCCCGGGGCAGGTCGTGACCCAGTACTTC
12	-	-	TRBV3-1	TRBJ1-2	CASSQGADFYTF	TGTGCCAGCAGCCAAGGGGCAGATTTCTACACCTTC
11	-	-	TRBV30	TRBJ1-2	CAWTAGYGYTF	TGTGCCTGGACTGCCGGCTATGGCTACACCTTC
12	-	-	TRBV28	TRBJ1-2	CASSFMEYGYTF	TGTGCCAGCAGTTTTATGGAGTATGGCTACACCTTC